The T cell receptor beta chain described here comes from a study of T-cell reconstitution after alpha-beta-depleted transplantation in children. Study-wide results and caveats: The high TCRbeta diversity at day 60 in some patients came from surviving recipient T cells and thymic progenitors. Expanded graft clones numbering several hundred reportedly gave rise to alpha-beta T cells about two months after transplant. Most T-cell counts and diversity one year after the transplant came from T cells that were newly produced.

This clonotype was recorded many times. Its cognate antigen is unknown. Germline V gene data show CDR1 as SGHRS and CDR2 as YFSETQ. The CDR3 contains 17 residues. V gave up 1 base and J gave up 5 bases; unmatched junction bases: 9. For TCRbeta, the library was prepared with unique molecular identifiers. TCRdb called the PCR reads again in MiXCR, with one record for every CDR3 protein. The sample has about 190,000 distinct CDR3 sequences, 11% seen once. The chain is built from TRBV5-1 and TRBJ1-1; 12 nucleotides agree with TRBD1. The sequence was obtained from a boy aged 2 to 10 with acute myeloid leukemia, due to receive a stem cell transplant. Sequencing was performed on PBMCs, taken before TCRalphabeta/CD19-depleted stem cell transplant. The CDR3 sequence: CASSLKSGQGAQTEAFF. The CDR3, as DNA: TGCGCCAGCAGCTTGAAGTCGGGACAGGGGGCTCAGACTGAAGCTTTCTTT.